This entry lists 20 T cell receptor beta chains sequenced from one sample in a study of blood T cells in healthy people across ages (dated by TCRdb to 2013 to 2016). The protocol used for the library was 5' RACE. The listed sequencing device is Illumina HiSeq 2500. The second PCR ran for about 6 to 12 cycles and used a J-beta primer mix along with a sample-barcoded 5' primer. Using fastp at Q25 and MiXCR, TCRdb reprocessed the public reads and kept productive beta chains. A single entry per CDR3 protein holds the most common genes and DNA from its merged rows. Present in this sample are some 900,000 distinct CDR3 sequences, roughly 48% of which were seen just once. The ten biggest clones cover around 15% of the sample. The sequenced material came from blood. Source of these receptors: a man aged 25-40 years in good health.

This sequence joins TRBV20-1 and TRBJ2-5; TRBD1 aligns across 7 bases. The germline gives CDR1 DFQATT, CDR2 SNEGSKA (reference sequence). The CDR3 length is 13 residues. V shed 6 bases and J 5 bases; nucleotides not matched to a gene: 9. The CDR3 region has the DNA TGCAGTGCCCGACAGGGTGTGTGGGAGACCCAGTACTTC. It encodes CSARQGVWETQYF.

The V call is TRBV28, the J call TRBJ2-4; 9 positions agree with TRBD1. V dropped 6 bases and J dropped 13; count of bases not matched to a gene: 16. The CDR3 extends over 15 amino acids. CDR1 is MDHEN, CDR2 SYDVKM, per germline. DNA for the CDR3: TGTGCCAGCAGGCCACAGGGGGCTAACAACAATGAGCAGTACTTC. Translating gives CASRPQGANNNEQYF.

This CDR3 reads CASSLAQTGNTIYF. In nucleotides, the CDR3 is TGTGCCAGCAGCTTAGCGCAAACTGGAAACACCATATATTTT. V and J are TRBV7-8 and TRBJ1-3; unclear D gene. Germline values: CDR1 SGHVS, CDR2 FQNEAQ. Trimming removed 0 bases from V and 2 bases from J, with 5 bases in between. The CDR3 covers 14 residues.

This clonotype was found a few times. The chain carries TRBV10-3 and TRBJ2-6; D might be TRBD2 (6 bases). The ends were cut back, 6 bases at V and 0 bases at J, with 9 bases in the middle. The CDR3 has 15 residues. The germline gives CDR1 ENHRY, CDR2 SYGVKD. CDR3: CAIRGGNSGANVLTF. The CDR3 DNA reads as TGTGCCATCAGGGGGGGTAACTCTGGGGCCAACGTCCTGACTTTC.

This clonotype appeared a few times. This chain joins TRBV4-1 and TRBJ1-5; D remains unclear. This CDR3 spans 13 amino acids. Germline CDR1 is MGHRA and CDR2 is YSYEKL. V was trimmed by 0 bases and J by 6 bases, leaving 6 bases between them. The CDR3 spells CASSQDPGQPQHF. CDR3 sequence (DNA): TGCGCCAGCAGCCAAGATCCGGGTCAGCCCCAGCATTTT.

At least ten counts were recorded for this clonotype. The chain recombines TRBV9 with TRBJ1-2; D gene ambiguous. CDR1 is SGDLS, CDR2 YYNGEE, per germline. Trimming took 0 bases from V and 4 from J, leaving 13 bases between them. The CDR3 is made up of 15 amino acids. The CDR3 loop is CASSVDAGRGYGYTF. CDR3 bases: TGTGCCAGCAGCGTAGATGCAGGACGGGGCTATGGCTACACCTTC. The variable domain in full, with the rest retrieved from reference TRBV9 and TRBJ1-2, is DSGVTQTPKHLITATGQRVTLRCSPRSGDLSVYWYQQSLDQGLQFLIQYYNGEERAKGNILERFSAQQFPDLHSELNLSSLELGDSALYFCASSVDAGRGYGYTFGSGTRLTVV.

Comment on this clonotype: A much bigger clone sits one base away, suggesting this may be a read error. The chain couples TRBV15 to TRBJ1-5; D unresolved. Trimming removed 5 bases from V and 3 bases from J, with 5 bases in between. Germline V CDR1 and CDR2: LNHNV, YYDKDF (reference sequence). This CDR3 comprises 12 residues. In DNA, the CDR3 is TGTGCCACCAGCCTGGACAATCAGCCCCAGCATTTT. This encodes CATSLDNQPQHF.

This clonotype was seen ten or more times. It may be a read error: a sequence one base away is much more abundant. This chain connects TRBV6-2 or TRBV6-3 to TRBJ2-5; 7 bases are shared with TRBD1. Trimming cost V 8 bases and J 11 bases; bases outside gene matches: 20. The CDR3 spans 15 residues. Germline V CDR1 and CDR2: MNHEY, SVGEGT. For the CDR3, the DNA is TGTGCCAGCGTGGAAACAGGGGAACCATACAATGAGCAGTACTTC. Translating it yields CASVETGEPYNEQYF.

The genes are TRBV6-6 and TRBJ1-2; weak D call: TRBD1 (6 bases). Trimming shortened V by 1 base and J by 0 bases, and 9 bases separated the two germline ends. The germline CDR1 and CDR2 sequences are MNHNY and SVGAGI (reference sequence). The CDR3 consists of 15 residues. The CDR3 loop reads CASSYLGGPNYGYTF. The CDR3 DNA is TGTGCCAGCAGTTACTTGGGGGGCCCTAACTATGGCTACACCTTC.

This clonotype showed up just a few times. The chain uses TRBV24-1 and TRBJ2-7; 7 bases are shared with TRBD1. Per germline, CDR1 KGHDR and CDR2 SFDVKD. The CDR3 contains 14 residues. V was pared by 4 bases and J by 4 bases, with 6 bases of the junction left unmatched. CDR3 protein: CATSDVATGYEQYF. DNA for the CDR3: TGTGCCACCAGTGACGTCGCGACAGGGTACGAGCAGTACTTC.

V is TRBV20-1 and J is TRBJ2-4, with TRBD2 identical over 8 bases. In germline, CDR1 is DFQATT, CDR2 SNEGSKA (reference sequence). J lost 15 bases, V lost 5 bases, and 15 bases had no gene match. The CDR3 length is 13 residues. The CDR3 loop reads CSARGLADYERYF. For the CDR3, the DNA is TGCAGTGCTCGTGGACTAGCCGACTACGAGCGGTACTTC.

The gene calls are TRBV4-2 and TRBJ1-1; D is ambiguous. V was cut by 4 bases and J by 1 base, with 13 bases left in between. The CDR3 length is 15 residues. Germline V gene sequence: CDR1 LGHNA, CDR2 YNFKEQ. As DNA, the CDR3 is TGTGCCAGCAGCCTCTCAGCTATTGGGAACACTGAAGCTTTCTTT. Amino acids: CASSLSAIGNTEAFF.

This clonotype was counted between two and nine times. The V gene is TRBV6-5, the J gene TRBJ1-2; D perhaps matches TRBD1 (5 bases). This CDR3 is built from 13 residues. CDR1 is MNHEY, CDR2 SVGAGI, per germline. Trimming shortened V by 6 bases and J by 6 bases, and 14 bases separated the two germline ends. The CDR3 nucleotides read TGTGCCAGCAGCTCAGGGACTCGGAATGGCTACACCTTC. Its translation is CASSSGTRNGYTF.

This clonotype was seen only once. The rearrangement uses TRBV11-3 and TRBJ2-1; TRBD1 might be the D (6 bases). CDR3 length: 13 amino acids. The germline gives CDR1 SGHNT, CDR2 YENEEA. Deletions cut 5 bases from V and 8 bases from J, with 13 bases between. The CDR3, as DNA: TGTGCCAGCAGCGTAAGGGGGTTGGATGAGCAGTTCTTC. This translates into CASSVRGLDEQFF.

This clonotype was picked up one time. The chain combines TRBV7-9 with TRBJ2-5; D could derive from TRBD1 or TRBD2 (5 bases each). The end of the DNA fits TRBJ2-7 better, so the J call may be wrong. The length of the CDR3 is 16 residues. Germline V gives CDR1 SEHNR, CDR2 FQNEAQ (reference sequence). The CDR3 protein is CASSHQSGRAAYEQYF. The CDR3, as DNA: TGTGCCAGCAGTCACCAGTCAGGGCGGGCCGCCTACGAGCAGTACTTC.

This clonotype occurred once. The chain uses TRBV6-1 and TRBJ1-2; weak D call: TRBD1 (5 bases). Trimming stripped 4 bases from V and 4 bases from J, with 16 bases between. The CDR3 is 15 residues long. Germline V gene lookup returns CDR1 MNHNS and CDR2 SASEGT. CDR3 sequence: CASSAETVKVYGYTF. In nucleotides, the CDR3 is TGTGCCAGCAGTGCGGAGACAGTAAAAGTCTATGGCTACACCTTC.

The gene calls are TRBV15 and TRBJ2-2, with D unclear. Looked up from germline, CDR1 is LNHNV and CDR2 is YYDKDF (reference sequence). Trimming shortened V by 5 bases and J by 4 bases, and 8 bases separated the two germline ends. The CDR3 spans 13 residues. The CDR3 is CATSPGGTGELFF. For the CDR3, the DNA is TGTGCCACCAGCCCTGGCGGCACCGGGGAGCTGTTTTTT.

The V and J genes are TRBV28 and TRBJ2-1, with 7 bases aligning to TRBD1. With 5 bases clipped from V and 4 bases from J, the junction kept 8 bases outside the gene matches. This CDR3 has 15 residues. CDR1 is MDHEN and CDR2 is SYDVKM in the germline V gene. CDR3 loop: CASSTPGTVYNEQFF. DNA of the CDR3: TGTGCCAGCAGTACCCCCGGGACAGTTTACAATGAGCAGTTCTTC.

This clonotype was observed once. Here the CDR3 reads CASSLEGGGSPLHF. CDR3 DNA sequence: TGTGCCAGCAGCTTAGAAGGGGGAGGATCACCCCTCCACTTT. This chain uses TRBV7-2 with TRBJ1-6, with a tentative D call TRBD1 (6 bases). The germline V gene has CDR1 SGHTA and CDR2 FQGNSA. The CDR3 totals 14 residues. V lost 1 base, J lost 10 bases, and 11 bases lay in between. Supplemented by reference TRBV7-2 and TRBJ1-6, the full variable domain reads GAGVSQSPSNKVTEKGKDVELRCDPISGHTALYWYRQSLGQGLEFLIYFQGNSAPDKSGLPSDRFSAERTGGSVSTLTIQRTQQEDSAVYLCASSLEGGGSPLHFGNGTRLTVT.

This sequence joins TRBV29-1 and TRBJ2-3; unclear D gene. Germline V gene sequence: CDR1 SQVTM, CDR2 ANQGSEA. With 8 bases removed from V and 4 bases from J, the gap between germline ends came to 16 bases. The CDR3 is 13 amino acids. The CDR3 region has the DNA TGCAGCAAAGGGATCCCAGGATCAGATACGCAGTATTTT. Its translation: CSKGIPGSDTQYF.